This T cell receptor beta chain was sequenced during a study of OX40 agonist ivuxolimab in advanced cancers. Whole-study context: Dose-escalation subjects each had hepatocellular carcinoma, melanoma, renal cell or head and neck cancer. Overall study findings and caveats: At doses 0.1 to 3.0 mg/kg, CD4+ and CD8+ clones expanded.

Worth noting for this clone: What it binds is not known.

The protocol was immunoSEQ multiplex PCR, while the TCRdb copy is restricted to in-frame clones and leaves out a portion. The table includes roughly 65,000 clones, around 90% detected once. CDR3 length equals 18 residues. CDR1 is SGHRS, CDR2 YFSETQ, per germline. With 0 bases removed from V and 1 base from J, the gap between germline ends came to 14 bases. This sample comprised CD4+ or CD8+ T cells sorted from blood, obtained in a trial of the OX40 agonist ivuxolimab. This chain joins TRBV5-1 and TRBJ2-6; D not certain. This receptor was identified in an adult with an advanced solid tumor such as melanoma, head and neck, liver or kidney cancer. For the CDR3, the DNA is TGCGCCAGCAGCTTGGCCGGTTTAGGGATGTCTGGGGCCAACGTCCTGACTTTC. Its translation: CASSLAGLGMSGANVLTF.